The text below deals with one T cell receptor beta chain. The germline gene is not matched at one end of the junction; a read error may be the cause. This sample is drawn from a study of cytomegalovirus exposure and HLA in healthy donors. This CDR3 is 12 amino acids long. Germline CDR1 is SEHNR and CDR2 is FQNEAQ (reference sequence). PCR employed 60 Vbeta and 13 Jbeta primers. The data were produced by immunoSEQ multiplex PCR, yet TCRdb's version contains in-frame clones alone and is incomplete. The repertoire includes about 130,000 clones, about 76% of them detected once, and 6.6% sits in the top ten.

The specimen sequenced was PBMCs. This TCR derives from a man in his forties in good health and CMV-seropositive. The chain couples TRBV7-9 to TRBJ1-6; D remains unclear. CDR3 DNA: TGTTCCAGCAGCCTTTATAATTCACCCCTCCACTTT. The encoded protein is CSSSLYNSPLHF.